This entry lists 31 T cell receptor beta chains sequenced from one sample in a study of human T cells and chemical hapten exposure. TCRdb re-called the RACE reads with MiXCR, one entry per CDR3 protein. The data hold 150,000 to 200,000 distinct CDR3 sequences, with around 30% observed a single time. Noted time point: pre-sensitization, week 0. Treatment denoted: therapeutic diphenylcyclopropenone sensitization with weekly scalp DPC. Sequencing was performed on whole blood, taken in connection with sensitization to the hapten diphenylcyclopropenone (DPC). The source of these receptors is a woman between 25 and 40 years old with alopecia areata. Some clones in this sample may be carry-over from other donors' samples.

This clonotype was seen once. This chain uses TRBV28 with TRBJ2-1; 7 nucleotides align to TRBD2. This CDR3 comprises 14 residues. Trimming at V came to 6 bases and at J to 2 bases, leaving 4 bases not matched to a gene. Germline V lookup: CDR1 MDHEN, CDR2 SYDVKM. DNA of the CDR3: TGTGCCAGCAGATACCTAGCGGCCTACAATGAGCAGTTCTTC. As protein: CASRYLAAYNEQFF.

The J gene is TRBJ1-1, the V gene TRBV9; D gene unclear. Trimming removed 4 bases at V and 1 base at J, with 8 bases between. CDR3 length: 13 amino acids. The germline gives CDR1 SGDLS, CDR2 YYNGEE. This chain's CDR3 is CASSPLTNTEAFF. In DNA, the CDR3 is TGTGCCAGCAGCCCCCTAACGAACACTGAAGCTTTCTTT.

On this clonotype itself: A much more abundant neighbour one base away suggests this may be a read error. This rearrangement joins TRBV29-1 to TRBJ1-4; weak D call: TRBD1 (6 bases). CDR1 and CDR2 from the germline V gene are SQVTM and ANQGSEA. This CDR3 comprises 13 residues. Trimming left V 5 bases short and J 8 bases short, with 15 bases between. In nucleotides, the CDR3 is TGCAGCGTTCTCGGGACAAAGAGGGAAAAACTGTTTTTT. It codes for CSVLGTKREKLFF. The entire variable domain, with the rest obtained from reference TRBV29-1 and TRBJ1-4, is as follows: SAVISQKPSRDICQRGTSLTIQCQVDSQVTMMFWYRQQPGQSLTLIATANQGSEATYESGFVIDKFPISRPNLTFSTLTVSNMSPEDSSIYLCSVLGTKREKLFFGSGTQLSVL.

About this clonotype itself: At one end the junction does not follow the germline gene, possibly because of a read error. This chain joins TRBV28 and TRBJ2-3, with D unclear. Germline-derived CDR1 and CDR2 are MDHEN and SYDVKM. The CDR3 is 11 residues long. The CDR3 here is CASSSHYELDF. The CDR3, as DNA: TGTGCCAGCAGTTCCCATTACGAACTGGATTTT.

The J gene is TRBJ2-1, the V gene TRBV27, with D possibly called TRBD1 or TRBD2 (6 bases each). Germline loops: CDR1 MNHEY, CDR2 SMNVEV (reference sequence). Trimming pared 8 bases from V and 6 bases from J, leaving 11 bases between. This CDR3 spans 12 amino acids. The CDR3 is CASSEGGNEQFF. The CDR3 nucleotides are TGTGCCAGCTCGGAGGGGGGCAATGAGCAGTTCTTC.

This chain connects TRBV28 to TRBJ2-7; TRBD1 might be the D (6 bases). In germline, CDR1 is MDHEN, CDR2 SYDVKM. Trimming took 6 bases from V and 5 from J, leaving 20 bases between them. CDR3 length: 15 residues. As DNA, the CDR3 is TGTGCCAGCAGCCCAGGGGACCCGAACTACCACGAGCAGTACTTC. This sequence encodes CASSPGDPNYHEQYF.

The chain couples TRBV4-1 to TRBJ1-4; 7 nucleotides line up with TRBD1. Germline V gene data show CDR1 as MGHRA and CDR2 as YSYEKL. This CDR3 region has 15 residues. The V segment lost 5 bases and the J segment 8 bases; nucleotides outside the gene matches: 11. Here the CDR3 reads CASSFRQGGGEKLFF. DNA of the CDR3: TGCGCCAGCAGCTTTCGACAGGGCGGGGGAGAAAAACTGTTTTTT.

The chain links TRBV7-8 to TRBJ2-5; D possibly matches TRBD1 or TRBD2 (6 bases each). Trimming left V 5 bases short and J 2 bases short, with 15 bases between. The germline V gene encodes CDR1 SGHVS and CDR2 FQNEAQ. The CDR3 extends over 15 amino acids. CDR3 bases: TGTGCCAGCAGCGCGGGGACACTAGCACAAGAGACCCAGTACTTC. It is translated as CASSAGTLAQETQYF.

This clonotype was detected a few times. V is TRBV9 and J is TRBJ2-7; 10 bases agree with TRBD1. Germline V gives CDR1 SGDLS, CDR2 YYNGEE. The J segment lost 2 bases and the V segment lost 3 bases, leaving 5 bases of the junction unmatched. CDR3 length equals 15 residues. The CDR3 region is CASSGQGAGAYEQYF. CDR3 sequence (DNA): TGTGCCAGCAGCGGACAGGGGGCTGGGGCCTACGAGCAGTACTTC.

This clonotype was observed a few times. The chain employs TRBV7-2 and TRBJ2-3; D is possibly TRBD2 (7 bases). The CDR3 spans 14 residues. V lost 5 bases to trimming and J lost 2 bases, with 11 bases between them. Germline V gene data show CDR1 as SGHTA and CDR2 as FQGNSA. The CDR3 loop reads CASSRGGATDTQYF. In DNA, the CDR3 is TGTGCCAGCAGCAGGGGGGGGGCCACAGATACGCAGTATTTT.

The J gene is TRBJ2-7, the V gene TRBV20-1, with TRBD1 identical over 8 bases. CDR1 DFQATT and CDR2 SNEGSKA come from the germline V gene (reference sequence). The trim removed 6 bases at V and 2 bases at J, leaving 6 bases unmatched. CDR3 length equals 13 residues. In DNA, the CDR3 is TGCAGTGCGGCCGGGACAGGTCCCTACGAGCAGTACTTC. The encoded protein is CSAAGTGPYEQYF.

The chain links TRBV5-8 to TRBJ1-2; 8 bases are a match to TRBD1. Germline V CDR1 and CDR2: SGHTS, YDEGEE. V was pared by 0 bases and J by 4 bases, with 5 bases of the junction left unmatched. CDR3 size: 15 residues. CDR3: CASSLAGGEGYGYTF. CDR3 coding DNA: TGTGCCAGCAGCTTGGCAGGGGGCGAGGGCTATGGCTACACCTTC.

The chain combines TRBV19 with TRBJ2-7; D unclear. The V end was cut by 3 bases, the J end by 0 bases, with 9 bases between. CDR3 size: 14 residues. CDR1 and CDR2 (germline): LNHDA, SQIVND (reference sequence). CDR3 residues: CASSIDVYSYEQYF. Here the CDR3 DNA reads TGTGCCAGTAGTATTGACGTATACTCCTACGAGCAGTACTTC.

J is TRBJ2-3 and V is TRBV20-1; D remains ambiguous. V was shortened by 6 bases and J by 6 bases, with 10 bases between the two germline ends. The CDR3 is 11 residues long. Germline V gives CDR1 DFQATT, CDR2 SNEGSKA (reference sequence). CDR3 coding DNA: TGCAGTGCAATACTGGAGGATACGCAGTATTTT. Translating gives CSAILEDTQYF.

Only a few counts were recorded for this clonotype. This chain uses TRBV11-3 with TRBJ2-7; D is perhaps TRBD1 or TRBD2 (5 bases each). Germline CDR1 and CDR2: SGHNT and YENEEA. The CDR3 covers 15 residues. Trimming removed 1 base from V and 5 bases from J, with 15 bases in between. CDR3 DNA sequence: TGTGCCAGCAGCTTAGGAGGGGCTAATTACCACGAGCAGTACTTC. Translation: CASSLGGANYHEQYF.

This clonotype turned up a few times. V usage is TRBV6-5 and J usage is TRBJ2-1, with D unclear. Trimming cost V 7 bases and J 0 bases, with 7 bases left between them. The CDR3 has 13 amino acids. Germline V CDR1 and CDR2: MNHEY, SVGAGI. CDR3 coding DNA: TGTGCCAGCAAGAGAGACTCCTACAATGAGCAGTTCTTC. The encoded protein is CASKRDSYNEQFF.

This clonotype was detected only a few times. The rearrangement links TRBV5-1 to TRBJ2-3; D not resolved. The CDR3 extends over 14 amino acids. The germline CDR1 and CDR2 sequences are SGHRS and YFSETQ. Trimming pared 1 base from V and 4 bases from J, leaving 10 bases between. Here the CDR3 DNA reads TGCGCCAGCAGCTTGTTTCTAGAAGCAGATACGCAGTATTTT. Residues: CASSLFLEADTQYF.

The sample holds a few counts of this clonotype. The genes are TRBV4-3 and TRBJ1-5, with 7 bases that match TRBD1. CDR1 is LGHNA and CDR2 is YSLEER in the germline V gene. This CDR3 is 16 amino acids long. J was trimmed by 3 bases and V by 1 base; bases with no gene match: 6. The chain's CDR3 is CASSQGLDRDNQPQHF. CDR3 DNA sequence: TGCGCCAGCAGCCAAGGACTTGACAGGGACAATCAGCCCCAGCATTTT.

This rearrangement joins TRBV10-3 to TRBJ2-7; 14 bases align to TRBD2. Germline-derived CDR1 and CDR2 are ENHRY and SYGVKD. This CDR3 contains 15 residues. J gave up 2 bases and V 6 bases, and 3 bases lay outside the gene matches. CDR3 DNA sequence: TGTGCCATCAGCAGACTAGCGGGAGGGCCCTACGAGCAGTACTTC. Translated: CAISRLAGGPYEQYF.

This clonotype was recorded a few times. The chain combines TRBV5-1 with TRBJ1-1; TRBD1 matches at 7 bases. Germline V gene sequence: CDR1 SGHRS, CDR2 YFSETQ. CDR3 length: 15 residues. J was trimmed by 11 bases and V by 3 bases; bases with no gene match: 16. The CDR3 sequence: CASSSTRTGVAGAFF. The CDR3 DNA is TGCGCCAGCAGCTCTACCCGTACAGGGGTTGCCGGGGCTTTCTTT.

This sequence joins TRBV24-1 and TRBJ2-7; maybe TRBD1 (5 bases). The CDR3 runs 13 residues. Germline-derived CDR1 and CDR2 are KGHDR and SFDVKD. Trimming took 7 bases from V and 1 from J, leaving 10 bases between them. CDR3 in DNA: TGTGCCACCAGCTCGACAGTATCCTACGAGCAGTACTTC. This codes for CATSSTVSYEQYF.

The V and J genes are TRBV16 and TRBJ1-5; TRBD1 might be the D (5 bases). V lost 0 bases to trimming and J lost 7 bases, with 13 bases between them. The CDR3 runs to 15 residues. Germline CDR1 reads KGHSY; CDR2 reads FQNENV. DNA of the CDR3: TGTGCCAGCAGCCAATCAAGCCAGGGAGAACAGCCCCAGCATTTT. It encodes CASSQSSQGEQPQHF.

In this sample, this clonotype turned up a few times. DNA of the CDR3: TGTGCCAGCAGTTTCTTTACCTACGAGCAGTACTTC. It is translated as CASSFFTYEQYF. This chain connects TRBV28 to TRBJ2-7; D remains unclear. The V gene lost 3 bases and the J gene lost 2 bases, with 5 bases spanning the gap. Germline loops: CDR1 MDHEN, CDR2 SYDVKM. This CDR3 has 12 residues.

CDR3 residues: CASSSMTGTEAFF. CDR3 sequence (DNA): TGCGCCAGCAGCTCGATGACCGGGACTGAAGCTTTCTTT. The V and J genes are TRBV5-1 and TRBJ1-1; D call uncertain. V gave up 3 bases and J gave up 5 bases, with 11 bases separating them. CDR3 length: 13 residues. The germline V gene has CDR1 SGHRS and CDR2 YFSETQ.

This sequence joins TRBV7-2 and TRBJ2-7; 8 nucleotides align to TRBD1. Trimming cost V 5 bases and J 2 bases; bases outside gene matches: 8. There are 15 residues in the CDR3. The V gene's germline CDR1 is SGHTA and CDR2 FQGNSA. In DNA, the CDR3 is TGTGCCAGCAGCCCGCGACAGGGGTCTACCTACGAGCAGTACTTC. This encodes CASSPRQGSTYEQYF.

This clonotype was counted only a few times. The rearrangement uses TRBV28 and TRBJ1-4; possible D gene TRBD1, 5 bases. V dropped 4 bases and J dropped 8 bases, with 8 bases sitting between them. This CDR3 has 12 amino acids. CDR1 MDHEN and CDR2 SYDVKM come from the germline V gene. CDR3 amino acids: CASSSGREKLFF. The CDR3 bases are TGTGCCAGCAGTTCAGGGAGAGAAAAACTGTTTTTT.

This clonotype has only one observation. This sequence joins TRBV5-4 and TRBJ2-3, with 7 bases identical to TRBD2. The germline gives CDR1 SGHNT, CDR2 YYREEE (reference sequence). The CDR3 contains 16 residues. Germline trimming cut 0 bases from V and 2 bases from J; bases unmatched to any gene: 6. The CDR3 sequence: CASSLVLAPITDTQYF. The CDR3 DNA is TGTGCCAGCAGCTTGGTACTAGCGCCGATCACAGATACGCAGTATTTT.

The CDR3 here is CASSQDVKGGQPQHF. Written as DNA, the CDR3 is TGCGCCAGCAGCCAAGATGTTAAGGGAGGCCAGCCCCAGCATTTT. The rearrangement joins TRBV4-3 to TRBJ1-5, with D unclear. Germline V lookup: CDR1 LGHNA, CDR2 YSLEER. The V end lost 0 bases, the J end lost 7 bases, and 13 bases lay between the germline ends. CDR3 size: 15 residues.

This clonotype was counted ten times or more. J is TRBJ2-5 and V is TRBV3-1, with a possible D match to TRBD2 (6 bases). CDR3 length equals 17 residues. Trimming took off 0 bases at V and 5 bases at J, with 19 bases between the two ends. Germline lookup yields CDR1 LGHDT and CDR2 YNNKEL (reference sequence). CDR3 DNA: TGTGCCAGCAGCCAAGATTACTCGAGGGGCGCGGGGGAGACCCAGTACTTC. It translates to CASSQDYSRGAGETQYF.

The table lists this clonotype with a few counts. The V gene is TRBV5-1, the J gene TRBJ1-1, with TRBD1 as a possible D gene (6 bases). Germline CDR1 and CDR2: SGHRS and YFSETQ. The CDR3 has 15 residues. Trimming took off 4 bases at V and 1 base at J, with 14 bases between the two ends. This chain's CDR3 is CASSKGGTANTEAFF. Here the CDR3 DNA reads TGCGCCAGCAGCAAGGGGGGTACGGCGAACACTGAAGCTTTCTTT.

The chain is built from TRBV27 and TRBJ2-5, with D tentatively TRBD1 (7 bases). Trimming took off 5 bases at V and 0 bases at J, with 13 bases between the two ends. Looked up from germline, CDR1 is MNHEY and CDR2 is SMNVEV (reference sequence). The length of the CDR3 is 15 residues. This CDR3 is CASSGGTEYQETQYF. The CDR3 DNA follows: TGTGCCAGCAGTGGGGGGACAGAGTACCAAGAGACCCAGTACTTC.